This TCR beta chain was sequenced for a study of OX40 agonist ivuxolimab in advanced cancers. The overall study: Dosing consisted of intravenous ivuxolimab at 0.01 to 10 mg/kg every 2 weeks. Recorded diagnoses for dose-escalation patients were hepatocellular carcinoma, melanoma, renal cell or head and neck cancer. Prior therapy, whether anti-PD-1, anti-PD-L1 or anti-CTLA-4, was allowed, and about 40% had some. Whole-study results and caveats: The study observed clonal expansion of CD4+ and CD8+ blood T cells by week 6 at 0.1 to 3.0 mg/kg.

For this clone: Its target is unknown.

Sequencing was performed with immunoSEQ multiplex PCR; in TCRdb, only in-frame clones are kept and a portion is missing. The data show roughly 80,000 clones, with about 86% seen just once and less than 0.85% held by the top ten. Germline values: CDR1 KGHSH, CDR2 LQKENI. After removal of 5 bases from V and 2 bases from J, the junction contained 2 bases not matched to a gene. The CDR3 extends over 13 amino acids. The sequencing here drew on CD4+ or CD8+ T cells sorted from blood, taken in a trial of the OX40 agonist ivuxolimab. J is TRBJ2-5 and V is TRBV18, with 7 bases matching TRBD1. The clonotype originates from an adult with an advanced solid tumor such as melanoma, head and neck, liver or kidney cancer. CDR3: CASSRDSQETQYF. DNA of the CDR3: TGTGCCAGCTCAAGGGACAGTCAAGAGACCCAGTACTTC.